The 19 T cell receptor beta chains below were found in one sample sequenced in a study of T-cell memory formation after mild COVID-19. Using its own MiXCR run on the 5' RACE reads, TCRdb lists one record per CDR3 protein. The sample gives 400,000 to 500,000 distinct CDR3 sequences, more than 15% of which show up once; roughly 21% is in the top ten. Sequences were obtained from PBMCs or a T cell subset sorted from them (not recorded which). The receptor source for this set is a man between 18 and 35 years old who had mild COVID-19 (a few samples of this study predate the infection). Cell type and time point are not known.

The J gene is TRBJ2-2, the V gene TRBV29-1; no clear D gene. This CDR3 region has 15 residues. Germline V gives CDR1 SQVTM, CDR2 ANQGSEA. Deletions cut 0 bases from V and 0 bases from J, with 8 bases between. The CDR3 sequence: CSVEEMDPNTGELFF. DNA for the CDR3: TGCAGCGTTGAAGAAATGGACCCGAACACCGGGGAGCTGTTTTTT.

The rearrangement joins TRBV6-5 to TRBJ2-5; D is perhaps TRBD2 (6 bases). The CDR3 loop spans 14 amino acids. The V gene's germline CDR1 is MNHEY and CDR2 SVGAGI. V was shortened by 1 base and J by 2 bases, with 8 bases between the two germline ends. The CDR3 DNA sequence: TGTGCCAGCAGTTACTTCAGCGGGCAAGAGACCCAGTACTTC. Its translation is CASSYFSGQETQYF.

This clonotype was found a few times. The chain uses TRBV3-1 and TRBJ2-7; no definite D call. This CDR3 contains 15 residues. Germline CDR1 LGHDT, CDR2 YNNKEL (reference sequence). Trimming took off 1 base at V and 9 bases at J, with 19 bases between the two ends. CDR3 sequence reads: CASSQGPRHPSGQYV. The CDR3 DNA sequence: TGTGCCAGCAGCCAAGGACCGAGGCATCCTAGTGGGCAGTACGTC.

The rearrangement uses TRBV6-1 and TRBJ2-7, with TRBD1 as a possible D gene (5 bases). Germline assignment: CDR1 MNHNS and CDR2 SASEGT. The CDR3 is 14 residues long. Trimming removed 6 bases at V and 0 bases at J, with 12 bases between. CDR3 in DNA: TGTGCCAGCAGGACCGGGCAGGGCTCCTACGAGCAGTACTTC. Its translation: CASRTGQGSYEQYF.

This clonotype was detected a few times. The V and J genes are TRBV15 and TRBJ2-5; D may be TRBD1 (5 bases). The CDR3 covers 14 residues. Trimming took off 5 bases at V and 2 bases at J, with 12 bases between the two ends. Germline V gene sequence: CDR1 LNHNV, CDR2 YYDKDF (reference sequence). CDR3 region: CATSPPGIQETQYF. In DNA, the CDR3 is TGTGCCACCAGCCCCCCAGGGATACAAGAGACCCAGTACTTC.

V usage is TRBV15 and J usage is TRBJ2-1; TRBD1 aligns across 10 bases. J lost 9 bases, V lost 3 bases, and 5 bases had no gene match. The CDR3 is 14 amino acids. Looked up from germline, CDR1 is LNHNV and CDR2 is YYDKDF (reference sequence). Here the CDR3 reads CATSRVTGGLEQFF. The CDR3 DNA reads TGTGCCACCAGCAGGGTGACAGGGGGCCTTGAGCAGTTCTTC.

This clonotype has more than one count but fewer than ten. This chain links TRBV5-1 with TRBJ2-5, with 11 bases fitting TRBD2. Per the germline V gene, CDR1 is SGHRS and CDR2 is YFSETQ. The CDR3 is 16 amino acids. The J segment lost 3 bases and the V segment lost 4 bases, leaving 8 bases of the junction unmatched. The CDR3 here is CASSRYPGLAEETQYF. Here the CDR3 DNA reads TGCGCCAGCAGCCGCTACCCGGGACTAGCGGAAGAGACCCAGTACTTC.

The chain carries TRBV2 and TRBJ1-5; 9 bases map to TRBD1. The CDR3 is made up of 13 amino acids. Germline loops: CDR1 SNHLY, CDR2 FYNNEI. The ends lost 6 bases at V and 6 bases at J; junction bases unmatched: 3. For the CDR3, the DNA is TGTGCCAGCAGAGACAGGGGGAGTCAGCCCCAGCATTTT. Residues: CASRDRGSQPQHF.

This clonotype was picked up a small number of times. This chain uses TRBV4-2 with TRBJ2-3; either TRBD1 or TRBD2 may fit D (5 bases each). The CDR3 has 14 residues. CDR1 and CDR2 from the germline V gene are LGHNA and YNFKEQ. Trimming removed 4 bases from V and 5 bases from J, with 13 bases in between. Here the CDR3 reads CASSLEGIEDTQYF. CDR3 sequence (DNA): TGTGCCAGCAGCCTCGAGGGGATAGAAGATACGCAGTATTTT.

This clonotype was found a few times. The gene calls are TRBV14 and TRBJ1-2; no clear D gene. This CDR3 spans 15 amino acids. CDR1 SGHDN and CDR2 FVKESK come from the germline V gene. Trimming cost V 0 bases and J 0 bases, with 8 bases left between them. This CDR3 reads CASSQDGVTNYGYTF. For the CDR3, the DNA is TGTGCCAGCAGCCAAGATGGGGTAACTAACTATGGCTACACCTTC.

J is TRBJ1-5 and V is TRBV20-1; TRBD1 matches 7 bases. The CDR3 covers 14 residues. The germline CDR1 and CDR2 sequences are DFQATT and SNEGSKA (reference sequence). The V segment lost 2 bases and the J segment 7 bases; nucleotides outside the gene matches: 8. CDR3 DNA: TGCAGTGCTAGACCCCCCAGGGGGGGACAGCCCCAGCATTTT. Translation gives CSARPPRGGQPQHF.

This chain uses TRBV5-1 with TRBJ2-7, with a weak D call TRBD2 (6 bases). V gave up 4 bases and J gave up 2 bases, with 13 bases separating them. Looked up from germline, CDR1 is SGHRS and CDR2 is YFSETQ. The CDR3 covers 14 residues. The CDR3 spells CASSPEGSTYEQYF. CDR3 DNA sequence: TGCGCCAGCAGCCCGGAGGGATCTACCTACGAGCAGTACTTC.

This clonotype was found many times. The chain is built from TRBV20-1 and TRBJ2-3; 9 bases agree with TRBD2. The CDR3 runs to 14 residues. Germline V gives CDR1 DFQATT, CDR2 SNEGSKA (reference sequence). The V gene end was trimmed by 4 bases and the J gene end by 7 bases; junction bases not matched to a gene: 9. This chain's CDR3 is CSAISGGGGNTQYF. CDR3 nucleotide sequence: TGCAGTGCTATTAGCGGGGGAGGCGGTAATACGCAGTATTTT.

This chain connects TRBV29-1 to TRBJ2-7; TRBD1 is a possible D gene (6 bases). Germline V gene sequence: CDR1 SQVTM, CDR2 ANQGSEA. V shed 5 bases and J shed 4 bases, with 9 bases lying between them. The CDR3 consists of 11 residues. The CDR3 DNA reads TGCAGCGTTAAGGACAGTTACGAGCAGTACGTC. Its protein is CSVKDSYEQYV.

This clonotype was seen more than once but under ten times. The chain links TRBV4-1 to TRBJ1-2, with D possibly matching TRBD1 (6 bases). The germline V gene encodes CDR1 MGHRA and CDR2 YSYEKL. The CDR3 runs to 13 residues. Trimming took off 4 bases at V and 6 bases at J, with 12 bases between the two ends. The CDR3 loop reads CASSPGVLDGYTF. In DNA form, the CDR3 reads TGCGCCAGCAGCCCAGGGGTCCTGGATGGCTACACCTTC.

Turning to this clonotype: With a much larger clone just one base away, this may be a read error. The chain combines TRBV12-3 or TRBV12-4 with TRBJ1-5, with 8 bases identical to TRBD1. This CDR3 contains 15 residues. The CDR3 coding sequence is TGTGCCAGCAGACGGACAGGGAGTAGCACTCAGCCCCAGCATTTT. Translating it yields CASRRTGSSTQPQHF.

This clonotype was counted at least ten times. V usage is TRBV7-6 and J usage is TRBJ2-1, with D perhaps TRBD1 (6 bases). Trimming cost V 5 bases and J 9 bases, with 14 bases left between them. This CDR3 is 13 amino acids long. Germline V gene lookup returns CDR1 SGHVS and CDR2 FNYEAQ. As DNA, the CDR3 is TGTGCCAGCAGCACCTCCCAGGGGAGTGAGCAGTTCTTC. Translated, it gives CASSTSQGSEQFF.

This clonotype has a handful of counts. The chain recombines TRBV11-2 with TRBJ2-1, with 8 bases matching TRBD1. The CDR3 is 15 residues long. V lost 3 bases and J lost 9; bases outside the gene matches: 10. CDR1 is SGHAT, CDR2 FQNNGV, per germline. CDR3 protein: CASSLSRGRSLEQFF. In DNA form, the CDR3 reads TGTGCCAGCAGCTTGAGCAGGGGGCGCAGTCTTGAGCAGTTCTTC.

CDR3 sequence: CSARWDRNIQYF. Written as DNA, the CDR3 is TGCAGTGCTAGGTGGGACAGAAACATTCAGTACTTC. J is TRBJ2-4 and V is TRBV20-1, with 7 bases fitting TRBD1. Germline CDR1 reads DFQATT; CDR2 reads SNEGSKA (reference sequence). This CDR3 contains 12 residues. V lost 3 bases and J lost 6; bases outside the gene matches: 2.